One and the same sample provided the 27 T cell receptor beta chains below, sequenced in a study of cytomegalovirus exposure and HLA in healthy donors. The PCR employed 60 Vbeta primers together with 13 Jbeta primers. Generated by immunoSEQ multiplex PCR, the TCRdb table keeps only in-frame clones and is missing some. Here the sample spans roughly 100,000 clones, roughly 82% being singletons. The sequenced material came from PBMCs. The receptors here all came from a woman between 50 and 59 years old in good health and CMV-seropositive.

The chain uses TRBV6-5 and TRBJ1-1; 7 bases map to TRBD1. V was clipped by 3 bases and J by 4 bases; unmatched bases: 8. The germline V gene has CDR1 MNHEY and CDR2 SVGAGI. The CDR3 is 15 amino acids. The CDR3 bases are TGTGCCAGCAGTTATTCCGACAGGGCGACCACTGAAGCTTTCTTT. This gives the protein CASSYSDRATTEAFF.

The J gene is TRBJ2-2, the V gene TRBV9, with a weak D call TRBD1 (5 bases). Trimming left V 2 bases short and J 1 base short, with 6 bases between. The CDR3 covers 14 residues. Germline V gene sequence: CDR1 SGDLS, CDR2 YYNGEE. CDR3 nucleotides: TGTGCCAGCAGCGTCGGACAGAACACCGGGGAGCTGTTTTTT. It encodes CASSVGQNTGELFF. The whole variable domain, filled in from reference TRBV9 and TRBJ2-2, reads DSGVTQTPKHLITATGQRVTLRCSPRSGDLSVYWYQQSLDQGLQFLIQYYNGEERAKGNILERFSAQQFPDLHSELNLSSLELGDSALYFCASSVGQNTGELFFGEGSRLTVL.

J is TRBJ2-5 and V is TRBV30; D perhaps matches TRBD1 (6 bases). The ends were cut back, 0 bases at V and 4 bases at J, with 15 bases in the middle. Germline CDR1 and CDR2: GTSNPN and SVGIG (reference sequence). The CDR3 covers 15 residues. The CDR3 loop is CAWSVTWGPVETQYF. Here the CDR3 DNA reads TGTGCCTGGAGTGTAACCTGGGGGCCGGTAGAGACCCAGTACTTC. The full variable domain, its missing parts supplied by reference TRBV30 and TRBJ2-5, is SQTIHQWPATLVQPVGSPLSLECTVEGTSNPNLYWYRQAAGRGLQLLFYSVGIGQISSEVPQNLSASRPQDRQFILSSKKLLLSDSGFYLCAWSVTWGPVETQYFGPGTRLLVL.

This clone was detected once. The chain joins TRBV7-2 to TRBJ1-1; TRBD1 might be the D (5 bases). The length of the CDR3 is 12 residues. V lost 7 bases, J lost 9 bases, and 15 bases lay in between. The germline gives CDR1 SGHTA, CDR2 FQGNSA. The CDR3 loop reads CASNLRTDKAFF. Here the CDR3 DNA reads TGTGCCAGCAACCTCCGGACGGACAAAGCTTTCTTT.

V is TRBV5-6 and J is TRBJ2-1; D gene uncertain. The germline CDR1 and CDR2 sequences are SGHDT and YYEEEE. CDR3 length: 16 residues. Trimming pared 0 bases from V and 6 bases from J, leaving 16 bases between. CDR3 region: CASSLAGSGWVNEQFF. The CDR3 DNA reads as TGTGCCAGCAGCTTGGCCGGTTCAGGTTGGGTCAATGAGCAGTTCTTC.

The chain joins TRBV9 to TRBJ1-2; D gene ambiguous. The germline V gene has CDR1 SGDLS and CDR2 YYNGEE. Trimming took 0 bases from V and 9 from J, leaving 12 bases between them. The CDR3 has 13 residues. The DNA of the CDR3 is TGTGCCAGCAGCGTAGGATGGGCGCCCAGCTACACCTTC. Its translation is CASSVGWAPSYTF.

The V gene is TRBV5-4, the J gene TRBJ1-4; 9 nucleotides align to TRBD1. This CDR3 comprises 18 residues. V lost 4 bases, J lost 1 base, and 11 bases stayed unmatched. Looked up from germline, CDR1 is SGHNT and CDR2 is YYREEE (reference sequence). The DNA of the CDR3 is TGTGCCAGCAGCCACCGGGACAGGGTGGCCGTAACTAATGAAAAACTGTTTTTT. Translating gives CASSHRDRVAVTNEKLFF.

The rearrangement links TRBV7-3 to TRBJ2-2; D remains unclear. V was clipped by 5 bases and J by 2 bases, with 9 bases between them. The CDR3 spans 14 residues. Germline V gene sequence: CDR1 SGHTA, CDR2 FQGTGA. CDR3 DNA sequence: TGTGCCAGCAGCCCCGACACAAACACCGGGGAGCTGTTTTTT. Protein product: CASSPDTNTGELFF.

The J gene is TRBJ2-7, the V gene TRBV5-1; D is perhaps TRBD1 (5 bases). Germline CDR1 reads SGHRS; CDR2 reads YFSETQ. The V end lost 3 bases, the J end lost 0 bases, and 10 bases lay between the germline ends. The CDR3 covers 14 residues. The CDR3 coding sequence is TGCGCCAGCAGCTCTAAGGGGCTCTCCTACGAGCAGTACTTC. Translated, it gives CASSSKGLSYEQYF.

This clone was seen a single time. This chain links TRBV2 with TRBJ2-7, with D uncertain. The CDR3 has 12 residues. V lost 10 bases and J 6 bases, leaving 16 bases between the germline ends. Germline-derived CDR1 and CDR2 are SNHLY and FYNNEI. This chain's CDR3 is CATTLRSGEQYF. The CDR3 bases are TGTGCCACCACTTTGAGATCTGGCGAGCAGTACTTC.

The genes are TRBV18 and TRBJ2-1; possible D gene TRBD1, 6 bases. Germline CDR1 KGHSH, CDR2 LQKENI. This CDR3 has 16 residues. V was trimmed by 6 bases and J by 0 bases, leaving 15 bases between them. The chain's CDR3 is CASSRNRDPSYNEQFF. CDR3 in DNA: TGTGCCAGCTCTCGTAACAGGGACCCCTCCTACAATGAGCAGTTCTTC.

This chain connects TRBV7-9 to TRBJ2-7; D might be TRBD1 (6 bases). The CDR3 contains 15 residues. From germline, CDR1 is SEHNR and CDR2 FQNEAQ (reference sequence). V lost 5 bases, J lost 7 bases, and 21 bases lay in between. Written as DNA, the CDR3 is TGTGCCAGCAGCAGAAACCAGGGGCCGGCCAGTGAGCAGTACTTC. As protein: CASSRNQGPASEQYF.

The chain uses TRBV27 and TRBJ2-1; TRBD1 aligns across 7 bases. CDR1 MNHEY and CDR2 SMNVEV come from the germline V gene (reference sequence). This CDR3 has 15 amino acids. The ends lost 3 bases at V and 4 bases at J; junction bases unmatched: 6. CDR3: CASSFSRDSYNEQFF. The CDR3 DNA is TGTGCCAGCAGTTTCTCTAGGGACAGTTACAATGAGCAGTTCTTC.

This chain links TRBV6-1 with TRBJ1-5, with TRBD1 matching 8 bases. The CDR3 is 17 residues long. V dropped 4 bases and J dropped 2; count of bases not matched to a gene: 10. Per the germline V gene, CDR1 is MNHNS and CDR2 is SASEGT. CDR3 residues: CASSGTGSRLGNQPQHF. CDR3 DNA sequence: TGTGCCAGCAGTGGGACAGGGTCCAGATTAGGCAATCAGCCCCAGCATTTT.

The chain links TRBV9 to TRBJ1-4; tentatively, D is TRBD1 (6 bases). The CDR3 consists of 16 residues. V was clipped by 8 bases and J by 0 bases, with 17 bases between them. Germline CDR1 and CDR2: SGDLS and YYNGEE. DNA of the CDR3: TGTGCCAGTAGCCGGACAGTAGGACCAACTAATGAAAAACTGTTTTTT. Amino acids: CASSRTVGPTNEKLFF.

This chain joins TRBV19 and TRBJ1-5; the D gene is possibly TRBD1 (6 bases). CDR1 and CDR2 (germline): LNHDA, SQIVND (reference sequence). Between the trimmed V and J ends, which lost 2 bases and 1 base, there was a span of 15 bases. The CDR3 consists of 17 residues. Here the CDR3 DNA reads TGTGCCAGTAGTATAAAGGGGCAAGGGGGAAGCAATCAGCCCCAGCATTTT. It yields the protein CASSIKGQGGSNQPQHF.

The chain recombines TRBV4-2 with TRBJ1-1; possible D gene TRBD1, 5 bases. Trimming stripped 5 bases from V and 4 bases from J, with 17 bases between. Germline CDR1 reads LGHNA; CDR2 reads YNFKEQ. The CDR3 runs 15 residues. CDR3 sequence reads: CASSSYRTGGTEAFF. The CDR3 nucleotides read TGTGCCAGCAGCTCGTACAGGACGGGGGGCACTGAAGCTTTCTTT.

The J gene is TRBJ1-5, the V gene TRBV19; the match to TRBD1 covers 11 bases. This CDR3 contains 15 residues. The V segment lost 2 bases and the J segment 5 bases; nucleotides outside the gene matches: 2. CDR1 is LNHDA and CDR2 is SQIVND in the germline V gene (reference sequence). In DNA form, the CDR3 reads TGTGCCAGTAGTATATTGGGACAGGGGGATCAGCCCCAGCATTTT. Amino acids: CASSILGQGDQPQHF.

This sequence joins TRBV7-2 and TRBJ2-1; 14 bases match TRBD2. The V segment lost 5 bases and the J segment 3 bases; nucleotides outside the gene matches: 9. This CDR3 comprises 18 residues. Germline CDR1 and CDR2: SGHTA and FQGNSA. The CDR3 spells CASSTTRTSGGNYNEQFF. The CDR3 DNA sequence: TGTGCCAGCAGCACAACCAGGACTAGCGGGGGGAACTACAATGAGCAGTTCTTC.

The J gene is TRBJ1-2, the V gene TRBV2; weak D call: TRBD1 (6 bases). Germline CDR1 is SNHLY and CDR2 is FYNNEI. CDR3 length equals 14 residues. V was pared by 2 bases and J by 6 bases, with 13 bases between. This CDR3 is CASSEIRTANGYTF. CDR3 bases: TGTGCCAGCAGTGAAATTAGGACAGCAAATGGCTACACCTTC.

This clone was seen more than once but under ten times. At one boundary the junction diverges from the germline segment, which might be a read error. CDR3 sequence (DNA): TGTTCCAGCAGCTACGGACAAGGAAACTATGGCTACACCTTC. Translating gives CSSSYGQGNYGYTF. The rearrangement links TRBV7-9 to TRBJ1-2, with D possibly matching TRBD1 (5 bases). Germline V CDR1 and CDR2: SEHNR, FQNEAQ (reference sequence). There are 14 residues in the CDR3.

This clone was seen a few times. V is TRBV11-2 and J is TRBJ2-2, with 7 bases fitting TRBD1. Trimming took 5 bases from V and 5 from J; bases not matched to a gene: 11. Germline V gene data show CDR1 as SGHAT and CDR2 as FQNNGV. The CDR3 runs to 16 residues. The CDR3 sequence: CASSPVRGQETGELFF. For the CDR3, the DNA is TGTGCCAGCAGCCCTGTCCGAGGACAGGAAACCGGGGAGCTGTTTTTT.

This clone was counted once. The V gene is TRBV6-1, the J gene TRBJ1-2, with D hard to call. Germline CDR1 MNHNS, CDR2 SASEGT. Trimming removed 6 bases at V and 0 bases at J, with 8 bases between. CDR3 length equals 13 residues. The CDR3 nucleotides read TGTGCCAGCAGGGGCTTAGCTAACTATGGCTACACCTTC. It encodes CASRGLANYGYTF.

The chain uses TRBV4-3 and TRBJ1-5; D may be TRBD1 (6 bases). Looked up from germline, CDR1 is LGHNA and CDR2 is YSLEER. The CDR3 contains 15 residues. The germline V and J ends were trimmed by 5 bases and 0 bases, with 11 bases remaining between them. CDR3 amino acids: CASSMGAYSNQPQHF. The CDR3 coding sequence is TGCGCCAGCAGCATGGGGGCCTATAGCAATCAGCCCCAGCATTTT.

This sequence joins TRBV2 and TRBJ1-2, with D unresolved. Germline assignment: CDR1 SNHLY and CDR2 FYNNEI. This CDR3 has 13 amino acids. V lost 10 bases and J 7 bases, leaving 19 bases between the germline ends. CDR3 sequence reads: CATRIGSAGGYTF. DNA for the CDR3: TGTGCCACCCGGATAGGATCTGCGGGTGGCTACACCTTC.

The chain employs TRBV10-3 and TRBJ1-5; 7 bases agree with TRBD1. The CDR3 is made up of 12 amino acids. Germline loops: CDR1 ENHRY, CDR2 SYGVKD. The J segment lost 7 bases and the V segment lost 10 bases, leaving 7 bases of the junction unmatched. The CDR3 loop is CATSTGTQPQHF. In nucleotides, the CDR3 is TGTGCCACTTCGACAGGGACCCAGCCCCAGCATTTT.

The chain links TRBV5-1 to TRBJ2-1; 8 bases are shared with TRBD1. Germline V gene sequence: CDR1 SGHRS, CDR2 YFSETQ. This CDR3 region has 15 residues. The V gene end was trimmed by 0 bases and the J gene end by 10 bases; junction bases not matched to a gene: 9. This CDR3 is CASSLAAGGGLEQFF. The CDR3 region has the DNA TGCGCCAGCAGCTTGGCCGCAGGGGGCGGGCTCGAGCAGTTCTTC.